This TCR beta chain was recorded in a study of T cell responses to AZD1222 COVID-19 vaccine. General study points: Donors in the cohort were predominantly white British and more often female, and clonal diversity was possibly underestimated. CD4 TCRs associated with vaccination spanned spike, dominating at 160-218 and 743-854.

Generated by immunoSEQ multiplex PCR, the TCRdb table keeps only in-frame clones and is missing some. This sample has roughly 150,000 clones, with approximately 90% found just once. As for this clone: Its target is unknown.

Trimming took off 8 bases at V and 2 bases at J, with 16 bases between the two ends. CDR1 is SGHAT, CDR2 FQNNGV, per germline. This CDR3 is built from 14 residues. J is TRBJ2-7 and V is TRBV11-2; D gene uncertain. The material sequenced was peripheral blood, taken 28 days after the second AZD1222 dose. This sequence originates from an adult who received the AZD1222 COVID-19 vaccine. The DNA of the CDR3 is TGTGCCAGCCTCATAAAGGCCCCTCCCTACGAGCAGTACTTC. Protein: CASLIKAPPYEQYF.